Presented here are 10 T cell receptor beta chains from one specimen sequenced in a study of OX40 agonist ivuxolimab in advanced cancers. Profiling relied on immunoSEQ multiplex PCR, and the TCRdb table lists in-frame clones only, not all of them. The table has roughly 53,000 clones, roughly 88% seen once. Sequencing used CD4+ or CD8+ T cells sorted from blood, obtained in a trial of the OX40 agonist ivuxolimab. These receptors all stem from an adult with an advanced solid tumor such as melanoma, head and neck, liver or kidney cancer.

The chain is built from TRBV5-6 and TRBJ2-7; a weak D match, TRBD2 (5 bases). The CDR3 totals 13 residues. CDR1 and CDR2 (germline): SGHDT, YYEEEE. The ends were cut back, 0 bases at V and 3 bases at J, with 7 bases in the middle. The DNA of the CDR3 is TGTGCCAGCAGCTTGGGACGGGACTACGAGCAGTACTTC. It encodes CASSLGRDYEQYF.

CDR3 coding DNA: TGCAGTGCGCGCGAGGAGACCCAGTACTTC. It encodes CSAREETQYF. The chain links TRBV20-1 to TRBJ2-5; D is ambiguous. The CDR3 has 10 amino acids. Trimming took off 6 bases at V and 5 bases at J, with 7 bases between the two ends. CDR1 and CDR2 from the germline V gene are DFQATT and SNEGSKA (reference sequence).

The chain links TRBV28 to TRBJ2-5, with D perhaps assigned TRBD1 or TRBD2 (5 bases each). Germline CDR1 reads MDHEN; CDR2 reads SYDVKM. V was trimmed by 2 bases and J by 2 bases, leaving 9 bases between them. The CDR3 loop spans 14 amino acids. CDR3 protein: CASSLGGFQETQYF. CDR3 sequence (DNA): TGTGCCAGCAGTTTAGGGGGATTTCAAGAGACCCAGTACTTC.

This chain uses TRBV5-1 with TRBJ1-4; 9 bases are shared with TRBD1. The CDR3 totals 16 residues. V was clipped by 3 bases and J by 3 bases; unmatched bases: 6. Germline V CDR1 and CDR2: SGHRS, YFSETQ. This CDR3 reads CASSSRQGGSNEKLFF. Here the CDR3 DNA reads TGCGCCAGCAGCTCTAGACAGGGGGGATCTAATGAAAAACTGTTTTTT.

The chain couples TRBV6-1 to TRBJ1-5; D uncertain. The length of the CDR3 is 14 residues. V lost 6 bases to trimming and J lost 7 bases, with 16 bases between them. Germline CDR1 MNHNS, CDR2 SASEGT. Here the CDR3 reads CASRKGPGEQPQHF. The CDR3 DNA is TGTGCCAGCAGAAAGGGCCCCGGGGAGCAGCCCCAGCATTTT.

The chain employs TRBV29-1 and TRBJ1-1; TRBD1 aligns across 7 bases. Germline-derived CDR1 and CDR2 are SQVTM and ANQGSEA. The CDR3 totals 13 residues. V lost 7 bases, J lost 3 bases, and 8 bases stayed unmatched. The chain's CDR3 is CSAPQGFDTEAFF. As DNA, the CDR3 is TGCAGCGCACCACAGGGGTTTGACACTGAAGCTTTCTTT.

The genes are TRBV6-1 and TRBJ1-5, with D perhaps TRBD1 (6 bases). The CDR3 has 15 residues. Germline V gives CDR1 MNHNS, CDR2 SASEGT. V shed 6 bases and J shed 1 base, with 13 bases lying between them. The CDR3 coding sequence is TGTGCCAGCAGGGAACAGGGTCGGAGCAATCAGCCCCAGCATTTT. It translates to CASREQGRSNQPQHF.

This chain uses TRBV6-5 with TRBJ1-5; TRBD1 aligns across 7 bases. V shed 4 bases and J 7 bases; nucleotides not matched to a gene: 4. The CDR3 has 13 residues. In germline, CDR1 is MNHEY, CDR2 SVGAGI. Written as DNA, the CDR3 is TGTGCCAGCAGTTCCGGGACAGTCCAGCCCCAGCATTTT. Amino acids: CASSSGTVQPQHF.

This CDR3 reads CASRPGQGSYEQYF. For the CDR3, the DNA is TGTGCCAGCAGGCCGGGACAGGGATCCTACGAGCAGTACTTC. The J gene is TRBJ2-7, the V gene TRBV6-6, with TRBD1 identical over 9 bases. V was clipped by 6 bases and J by 1 base; unmatched bases: 4. Per germline, CDR1 MNHNY and CDR2 SVGAGI (reference sequence). CDR3 size: 14 residues.

J is TRBJ1-4 and V is TRBV5-1, with 8 bases matching TRBD1. CDR1 and CDR2 from the germline V gene are SGHRS and YFSETQ. The V and J ends lost 0 bases and 8 bases, in that order; junction bases with no gene match: 6. The CDR3 runs 15 residues. CDR3 coding DNA: TGCGCCAGCAGCTTGGGGACAGGGTCTCTCGAAAAACTGTTTTTT. This codes for CASSLGTGSLEKLFF. The whole variable domain, remainder taken from reference TRBV5-1 and TRBJ1-4, is KAGVTQTPRYLIKTRGQQVTLSCSPISGHRSVSWYQQTPGQGLQFLFEYFSETQRNKGNFPGRFSGRQFSNSRSEMNVSTLELGDSALYLCASSLGTGSLEKLFFGSGTQLSVL.